This T cell receptor beta chain was sequenced in a study of post-analysis software for immune sequencing data. Findings of the study overall: Patients had higher frequencies than controls of roughly five TRBV segments, including TRBV5-6, TRBV5-1 and TRBV20-1. Compared against controls, patients with multiple sclerosis displayed significantly lower normalized Chao1 diversity.

This clonotype was seen once. Antigen: not known. There are 17 residues in the CDR3. V dropped 4 bases and J dropped 4 bases, with 24 bases sitting between them. The germline CDR1 and CDR2 sequences are SGHRS and YFSETQ. Every TCR beta cDNA library bore unique molecular identifiers. A population of roughly 0.9 to 11 million T cells gave rise to roughly 0.5 million cDNA molecules. TCRdb processed the PCR reads anew with MiXCR; each CDR3 protein has one entry. Of hundreds of thousands of distinct CDR3 sequences listed, roughly half are singletons. J is TRBJ2-7 and V is TRBV5-1; D may be TRBD1 (5 bases). The receptor was isolated from a girl aged 10-17 years with multiple sclerosis. Specimen: blood. The CDR3 sequence: CASSEMQGRAGRYEQYF. CDR3 nucleotides: TGCGCCAGCAGCGAGATGCAAGGCAGGGCTGGTCGATACGAGCAGTACTTC.